This T cell receptor (beta chain) was documented in a study of blood T cell repertoires in COVID-19. This clone was counted once. Authors' methods: Scientists estimated how many nucleated cells there were by amplifying reference gene primers. The method was immunoSEQ multiplex PCR; TCRdb's version includes in-frame clones alone and lacks a portion of them. For V, J and clone size, that table is used; D and trimming come from the DNA. This table holds roughly 240,000 clones, 83% found once. A PCR-confirmed or clinician-diagnosed COVID-19 case had contacted exposed participants within 2 weeks of entry. V gave up 0 bases and J gave up 0 bases; unmatched junction bases: 8. Germline V lookup: CDR1 LGHDT, CDR2 YNNKEL (reference sequence). The CDR3 contains 18 residues.

Sequenced material: PBMCs or T cells enriched from blood (not recorded which). This receptor was obtained from a woman aged 40 to 50 who had been exposed to COVID-19. The chain has TRBV3-1 (or the pseudogene TRBV3-2) and TRBJ2-3; 8 bases are shared with TRBD2. CDR3 in amino acids: CASSQDLPAGGSTDTQYF. The DNA of the CDR3 is TGTGCCAGCAGCCAAGATCTCCCCGCGGGGGGCAGCACAGATACGCAGTATTTT.